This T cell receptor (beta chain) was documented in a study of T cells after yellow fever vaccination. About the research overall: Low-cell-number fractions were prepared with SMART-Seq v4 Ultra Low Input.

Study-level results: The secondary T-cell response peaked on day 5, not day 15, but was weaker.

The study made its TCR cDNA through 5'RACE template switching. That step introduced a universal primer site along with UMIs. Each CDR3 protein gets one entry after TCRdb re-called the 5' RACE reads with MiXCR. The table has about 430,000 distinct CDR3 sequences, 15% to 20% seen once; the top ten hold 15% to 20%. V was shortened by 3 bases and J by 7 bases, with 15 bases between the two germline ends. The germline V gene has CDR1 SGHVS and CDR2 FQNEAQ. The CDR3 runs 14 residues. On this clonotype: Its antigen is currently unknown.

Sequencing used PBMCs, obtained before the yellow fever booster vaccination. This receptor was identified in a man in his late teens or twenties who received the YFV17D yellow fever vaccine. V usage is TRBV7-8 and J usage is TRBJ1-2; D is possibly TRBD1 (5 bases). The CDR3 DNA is TGTGCCAGCAGCTTGCGGGGCCTAGGTCTTGGCTACACCTTC. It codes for CASSLRGLGLGYTF.